Each of the 4 T cell receptor beta chains below was sequenced from the same sample in a study of blood T cell repertoires in COVID-19. Produced via immunoSEQ multiplex PCR; TCRdb's table is partial and in-frame only. The sample carries about 170,000 clones, about 74% recorded once. The source material was peripheral blood. The source is a man aged 60 to 69 with acute or convalescent COVID-19.

This clone was recorded only once. J is TRBJ1-3 and V is TRBV2; maybe TRBD1 (5 bases). Trimming took 10 bases from V and 0 from J, leaving 16 bases between them. CDR1 SNHLY and CDR2 FYNNEI come from the germline V gene. The CDR3 covers 15 residues. The DNA of the CDR3 is TGTGCCACCCACCCCAGGGAAATCTCTGGAAACACCATATATTTT. Encoded protein: CATHPREISGNTIYF.

The chain carries TRBV11-2 and TRBJ2-7, with D unclear. Trimming took off 2 bases at V and 0 bases at J, with 11 bases between the two ends. This CDR3 spans 15 amino acids. From germline, CDR1 is SGHAT and CDR2 FQNNGV. The CDR3 is CASSLRQALSYEQYF. The CDR3 DNA reads as TGTGCCAGCAGCTTACGTCAGGCGCTCTCCTACGAGCAGTACTTC.

This chain links TRBV10-1 with TRBJ2-7; 9 bases align to TRBD1. CDR3 length equals 12 residues. Losses at the gene ends were 3 bases for V and 12 bases for J; bases not matched to a gene: 6. Germline CDR1 WNHNN, CDR2 SYGVQD (reference sequence). DNA of the CDR3: TGCGCCAGCAGTGAAGCCCGGGACAGGGTGTACTTC. It encodes CASSEARDRVYF.

The chain uses TRBV7-6 and TRBJ1-5; TRBD1 matches at 7 bases. The CDR3 contains 17 residues. Looked up from germline, CDR1 is SGHVS and CDR2 is FNYEAQ. The V gene end was trimmed by 2 bases and the J gene end by 4 bases; junction bases not matched to a gene: 11. The chain's CDR3 is CASSLREWDSPNQPQHF. DNA for the CDR3: TGTGCCAGCAGCTTACGCGAATGGGACAGCCCGAATCAGCCCCAGCATTTT.